One and the same sample provided the 24 T cell receptor beta chains below, sequenced in a study of blood T cell repertoires in COVID-19. Clones were read by immunoSEQ multiplex PCR, and TCRdb kept only the in-frame ones, dropping some. This table has hundreds of thousands of clones, about 84% appearing once. Sample: peripheral blood. The receptors come from a woman over 75 with acute or convalescent COVID-19.

This clone was counted a few times. This sequence joins TRBV14 and TRBJ2-1; the match to TRBD1 covers 7 bases. Unmatched junction bases numbered 6, after V lost 4 bases and J lost 6 bases. The germline V gene encodes CDR1 SGHDN and CDR2 FVKESK. The CDR3 consists of 14 residues. In nucleotides, the CDR3 is TGTGCCAGCAGCCCTCTGGACAGGAGCAATGAGCAGTTCTTC. Protein product: CASSPLDRSNEQFF.

The chain joins TRBV14 to TRBJ2-3; a possible D gene is TRBD1 (6 bases). CDR1 and CDR2 from the germline V gene are SGHDN and FVKESK. V lost 4 bases and J lost 1, with 9 bases in between. CDR3 size: 14 residues. The CDR3 region has the DNA TGTGCCAGCAGCCGGACAGACGGCACAGATACGCAGTATTTT. This encodes CASSRTDGTDTQYF.

The gene calls are TRBV7-2 and TRBJ2-7; a weak D match, TRBD1 (6 bases). The CDR3 is made up of 16 amino acids. Germline CDR1 and CDR2: SGHTA and FQGNSA. V lost 2 bases and J lost 3, with 17 bases in between. CDR3 region: CASSLTQGWPYYEQYF. CDR3 DNA: TGTGCCAGCAGCTTAACGCAGGGGTGGCCCTACTACGAGCAGTACTTC.

As regards this clone: Within the sample, other DNA sequences also encode this same CDR3. The V gene is TRBV5-1, the J gene TRBJ2-7; D unclear. V lost 0 bases and J lost 4, with 5 bases in between. Germline V gene lookup returns CDR1 SGHRS and CDR2 YFSETQ. This CDR3 is 12 amino acids long. CDR3 nucleotides: TGCGCCAGCAGCTTGGGAGGATACGAGCAGTACTTC. Amino acids: CASSLGGYEQYF.

The chain couples TRBV29-1 to TRBJ2-7, with 9 nucleotides matching TRBD1. CDR3 length: 13 residues. The V gene end was trimmed by 5 bases and the J gene end by 3 bases; junction bases not matched to a gene: 5. Germline values: CDR1 SQVTM, CDR2 ANQGSEA. The DNA for the CDR3 is TGCAGCGTTTACGAGACAGGGGGCTACGAGCAGTACTTC. Translating gives CSVYETGGYEQYF.

The chain joins TRBV20-1 to TRBJ1-1; 8 bases are shared with TRBD1. The V gene end was trimmed by 3 bases and the J gene end by 7 bases; junction bases not matched to a gene: 7. The CDR3 is 13 residues long. Germline CDR1 DFQATT, CDR2 SNEGSKA (reference sequence). CDR3 sequence reads: CSASDSGTGEAFF. The CDR3 DNA is TGCAGTGCTAGTGACAGTGGGACAGGTGAAGCTTTCTTT.

The chain's CDR3 is CASGLAGVRFAGELFF. Here the CDR3 DNA reads TGTGCTAGTGGTTTGGCAGGGGTTAGGTTCGCCGGGGAGCTGTTTTTT. This rearrangement joins TRBV12-5 to TRBJ2-2; TRBD1 is a possible D gene (6 bases). The germline gives CDR1 LGHNT, CDR2 FRNRAP. V lost 1 base, J lost 6 bases, and 15 bases lay in between. The CDR3 covers 16 residues.

V gene TRBV25-1 combines with J gene TRBJ2-7; D call uncertain. The germline gives CDR1 MGHDK, CDR2 SYGVNS. The CDR3 extends over 14 amino acids. V was clipped by 1 base and J by 2 bases, with 9 bases between them. The CDR3 here is CASSESGLAYEQYF. In DNA form, the CDR3 reads TGTGCCAGCAGTGAATCTGGTCTAGCCTACGAGCAGTACTTC.

The chain links TRBV7-9 to TRBJ2-7; no firm D call. This CDR3 comprises 13 residues. The germline V and J ends were trimmed by 7 bases and 2 bases, with 12 bases remaining between them. The germline CDR1 and CDR2 sequences are SEHNR and FQNEAQ (reference sequence). CDR3 protein: CASKSDGAYEQYF. CDR3 in DNA: TGTGCCAGCAAAAGTGACGGAGCCTACGAGCAGTACTTC. Drawing the rest from reference TRBV7-9 and TRBJ2-7, the complete variable domain is DTGVSQNPRHKITKRGQNVTFRCDPISEHNRLYWYRQTLGQGPEFLTYFQNEAQLEKSRLLSDRFSAERPKGSFSTLEIQRTEQGDSAMYLCASKSDGAYEQYFGPGTRLTVT.

V is TRBV21-1 and J is TRBJ2-7; the D call in the table, TRBD1, was not verified against the DNA. TRBV21-1 is given as a pseudogene. The CDR3 spans 14 residues. CDR3 in DNA: TGTGCCAGCCCCCCCGGGCAGGGTACCTACGAGCAGTACTTC. Translation gives CASPPGQGTYEQYF.

The chain uses TRBV2 and TRBJ2-2; TRBD2 matches 10 bases. The germline CDR1 and CDR2 sequences are SNHLY and FYNNEI. V gave up 3 bases and J gave up 0 bases; unmatched junction bases: 1. The CDR3 runs to 16 residues. The CDR3 sequence is CASSESGGANTGELFF. CDR3 DNA: TGTGCCAGCAGTGAGAGCGGGGGGGCGAACACCGGGGAGCTGTTTTTT.

V usage is TRBV7-2 and J usage is TRBJ1-5, with TRBD1 matching 8 bases. From germline, CDR1 is SGHTA and CDR2 FQGNSA. The CDR3 totals 15 residues. The trim removed 2 bases at V and 7 bases at J, leaving 7 bases unmatched. This CDR3 reads CASSLRTGSRQPQHF. DNA for the CDR3: TGTGCCAGCAGCTTAAGGACAGGGTCTAGGCAGCCCCAGCATTTT.

This clone has more than one count but fewer than ten. This rearrangement joins TRBV4-1 to TRBJ1-6; TRBD1 matches 7 bases. Germline CDR1 MGHRA, CDR2 YSYEKL. Trimming removed 2 bases from V and 9 bases from J; junction bases left unmatched: 4. The CDR3 has 14 amino acids. The CDR3 DNA sequence: TGCGCCAGCAGCCAATCCGACAGGGTTTCACCCCTCCACTTT. Translating gives CASSQSDRVSPLHF.

The chain recombines TRBV29-1 with TRBJ2-3; D remains unclear. CDR1 and CDR2 (germline): SQVTM, ANQGSEA. This CDR3 is 13 amino acids long. V was trimmed by 2 bases and J by 4 bases, leaving 10 bases between them. CDR3 residues: CSVEIGLADTQYF. CDR3 nucleotide sequence: TGCAGCGTTGAAATTGGCTTGGCAGATACGCAGTATTTT.

This clone has more than one count but fewer than ten. The gene calls are TRBV19 and TRBJ1-5; TRBD1 might be the D (6 bases). CDR3 length: 15 residues. The germline gives CDR1 LNHDA, CDR2 SQIVND (reference sequence). V lost 4 bases and J lost 4, with 14 bases in between. CDR3 in DNA: TGTGCCAGTAGTACCTACAGGGAACGTAATCAGCCCCAGCATTTT. Residues: CASSTYRERNQPQHF.

This clone was observed a few times. This chain connects TRBV7-2 to TRBJ1-5, with a tentative D call TRBD1 (6 bases). The V gene's germline CDR1 is SGHTA and CDR2 FQGNSA. CDR3 length equals 13 residues. Trimming pared 4 bases from V and 6 bases from J, leaving 10 bases between. The CDR3: CASSYAQGQPQHF. Written as DNA, the CDR3 is TGTGCCAGCAGCTATGCACAGGGTCAGCCCCAGCATTTT. Full variable domain (outside the CDR3, taken from reference TRBV7-2 and TRBJ1-5): GAGVSQSPSNKVTEKGKDVELRCDPISGHTALYWYRQSLGQGLEFLIYFQGNSAPDKSGLPSDRFSAERTGGSVSTLTIQRTQQEDSAVYLCASSYAQGQPQHFGDGTRLSIL.

CDR3 nucleotides: TGTGCCAGTAGTATATCGGGGACAGTCTACAATGAGCAGTTCTTC. Translating gives CASSISGTVYNEQFF. The chain uses TRBV19 and TRBJ2-1, with 7 bases aligning to TRBD1. The CDR3 consists of 15 residues. Germline V CDR1 and CDR2: LNHDA, SQIVND (reference sequence). V shed 2 bases and J 3 bases; nucleotides not matched to a gene: 4.

This clone was observed a few times. Here the CDR3 DNA reads TGTGCCAGCAGCCCACAGGTACTCTCCTACGAGCAGTACTTC. Protein product: CASSPQVLSYEQYF. The chain carries TRBV7-7 and TRBJ2-7; a weak D match, TRBD1 (5 bases). The germline gives CDR1 SSHAT, CDR2 FNYEAQ (reference sequence). The CDR3 covers 14 residues. Trimming left V 5 bases short and J 0 bases short, with 11 bases between.

The genes are TRBV10-3 and TRBJ1-5; 7 nucleotides align to TRBD1. This CDR3 is built from 15 residues. The J segment lost 0 bases and the V segment lost 2 bases, leaving 1 base of the junction unmatched. The germline V gene encodes CDR1 ENHRY and CDR2 SYGVKD. The CDR3 coding sequence is TGTGCCATCAGTGAGGCAGGGGGTAGCAATCAGCCCCAGCATTTT. Translation gives CAISEAGGSNQPQHF.

This clone has more than one count but fewer than ten. The chain recombines TRBV24-1 with TRBJ2-1; TRBD2 aligns across 7 bases. V lost 6 bases to trimming and J lost 8 bases; unmatched junction nucleotides: 6. There are 13 residues in the CDR3. Germline V CDR1 and CDR2: KGHDR, SFDVKD. CDR3 nucleotides: TGTGCCACCAGTCCCTGGGGGGGACATGAGCAGTTCTTC. Translated, it gives CATSPWGGHEQFF.

V usage is TRBV3-1 (or the pseudogene TRBV3-2) and J usage is TRBJ2-3; a possible D gene is TRBD2 (5 bases). The CDR3 is 15 amino acids. Germline assignment: CDR1 LGHDT and CDR2 YNNKEL (reference sequence). Trimming removed 4 bases at V and 0 bases at J, with 11 bases between. CDR3 DNA sequence: TGTGCCAGCAGCCCTCTTCGGACTAGCACAGATACGCAGTATTTT. Translated, it gives CASSPLRTSTDTQYF.

The CDR3 bases are TGTGCCAGCAGCAACTGGAACACTGAAGCTTTCTTT. This translates into CASSNWNTEAFF. The chain recombines TRBV11-2 with TRBJ1-1; D is uncertain. V was cut by 5 bases and J by 1 base, with 5 bases left in between. This CDR3 has 12 amino acids. Germline values: CDR1 SGHAT, CDR2 FQNNGV.

The rearrangement uses TRBV7-9 and TRBJ1-2; D gene unclear. There are 15 residues in the CDR3. Trimming stripped 0 bases from V and 3 bases from J, with 11 bases between. CDR1 and CDR2 (germline): SEHNR, FQNEAQ (reference sequence). CDR3: CASSLARLTYYGYTF. The DNA for the CDR3 is TGTGCCAGCAGCTTAGCGCGGCTGACGTACTATGGCTACACCTTC.

The chain is built from TRBV30 and TRBJ2-3; weak D call: TRBD2 (7 bases). This CDR3 has 14 residues. The V gene's germline CDR1 is GTSNPN and CDR2 SVGIG (reference sequence). V gave up 5 bases and J gave up 6 bases, with 18 bases separating them. Here the CDR3 DNA reads TGTGCCTGGCAACCTTGGGGGGGGCCGGATACGCAGTATTTT. It translates to CAWQPWGGPDTQYF.